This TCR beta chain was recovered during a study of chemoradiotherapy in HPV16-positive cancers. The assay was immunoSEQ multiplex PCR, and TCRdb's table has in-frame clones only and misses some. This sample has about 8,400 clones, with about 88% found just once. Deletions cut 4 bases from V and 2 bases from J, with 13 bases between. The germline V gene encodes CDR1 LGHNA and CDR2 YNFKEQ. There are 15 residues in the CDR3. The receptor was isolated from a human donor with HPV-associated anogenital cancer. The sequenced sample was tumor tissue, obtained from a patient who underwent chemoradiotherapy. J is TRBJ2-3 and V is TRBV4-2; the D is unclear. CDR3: CASSLGGRDTDTQYF. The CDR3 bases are TGTGCCAGCAGCCTTGGTGGAAGAGACACAGATACGCAGTATTTT.